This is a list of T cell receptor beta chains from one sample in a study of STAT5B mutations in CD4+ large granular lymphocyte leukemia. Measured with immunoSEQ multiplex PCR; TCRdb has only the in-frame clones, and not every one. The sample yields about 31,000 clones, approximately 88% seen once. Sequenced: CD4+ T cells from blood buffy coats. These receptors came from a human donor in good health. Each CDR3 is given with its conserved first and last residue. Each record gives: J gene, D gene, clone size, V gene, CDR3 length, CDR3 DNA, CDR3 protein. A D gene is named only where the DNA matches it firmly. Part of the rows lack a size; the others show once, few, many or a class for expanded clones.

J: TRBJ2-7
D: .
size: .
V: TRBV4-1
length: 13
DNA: TGCGCCAGCAGCCAAGTGCCCCTGGACGAGCAGTACTTC
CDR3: CASSQVPLDEQYF

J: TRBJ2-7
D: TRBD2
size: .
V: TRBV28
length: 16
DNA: TGTGCCAGCAGGACAACCGGGACTAGCGGCCTCTACGAGCAGTACTTC
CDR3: CASRTTGTSGLYEQYF

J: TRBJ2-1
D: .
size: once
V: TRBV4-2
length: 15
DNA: TGTGCCAGCAGCCAAGCGGGAGTGAACTACAATGAGCAGTTCTTC
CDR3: CASSQAGVNYNEQFF

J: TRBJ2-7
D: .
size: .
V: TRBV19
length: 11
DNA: TGTGCCAGTAGTTACCACTACGAGCAGTACTTC
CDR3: CASSYHYEQYF

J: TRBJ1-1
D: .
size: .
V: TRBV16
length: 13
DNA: TGTGCCAGCACGGACACCCGGTACTCTGAAGCTTTCTTT
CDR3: CASTDTRYSEAFF

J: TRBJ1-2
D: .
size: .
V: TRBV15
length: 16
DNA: TGTGCCACCAGCAGAGATTATAAGTCAGGGGACTATGGCTACACCTTC
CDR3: CATSRDYKSGDYGYTF

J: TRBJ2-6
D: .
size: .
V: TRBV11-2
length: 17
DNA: TGTGCCAGCAGCTTAGTTGGAGGTATTGGCTGGGCCAACGTCCTGACTTTC
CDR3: CASSLVGGIGWANVLTF

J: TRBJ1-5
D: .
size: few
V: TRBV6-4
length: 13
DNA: TGTGCCAGCAGTGTCGATAGCAATCAGCCCCAGCATTTT
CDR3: CASSVDSNQPQHF

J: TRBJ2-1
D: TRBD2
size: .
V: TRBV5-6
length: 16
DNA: TGTGCCAGCAGCATGTGGCGCGGGAGAGAAGCCGATGAGCAGTTCTTC
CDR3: CASSMWRGREADEQFF

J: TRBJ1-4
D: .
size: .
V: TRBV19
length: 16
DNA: TGTGCCAGCAAGGCGCTCCGCAGGGACCATAATGAAAAACTGTTTTTT
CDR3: CASKALRRDHNEKLFF

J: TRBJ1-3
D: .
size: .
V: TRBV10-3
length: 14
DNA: TGTGCCATCAACCCGGGGGCAAGGGGAAACACCATATATTTT
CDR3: CAINPGARGNTIYF

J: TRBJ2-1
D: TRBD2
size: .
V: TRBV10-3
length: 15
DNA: TGTGCCACTCCCGGGACTAGCGGGAGGAACAATGAGCAGTTCTTC
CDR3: CATPGTSGRNNEQFF

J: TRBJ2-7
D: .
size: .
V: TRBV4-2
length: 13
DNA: TGTGCCAGCAGCCAAGAAAGGGGGAACGAGCAGTACTTC
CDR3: CASSQERGNEQYF

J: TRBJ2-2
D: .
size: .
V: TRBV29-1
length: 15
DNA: TGCAGCGGGGTGGCAGGAGGAACGAACACCGGGGAGCTGTTTTTT
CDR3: CSGVAGGTNTGELFF

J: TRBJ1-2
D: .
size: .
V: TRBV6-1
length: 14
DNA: TGTGCCAGCAACGCGGTACAGTCTAACTATGGCTACACCTTC
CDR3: CASNAVQSNYGYTF

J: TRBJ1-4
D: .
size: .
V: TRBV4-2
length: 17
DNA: TGTGCCAGCAGCCAAGGCGGTAGAGACAGGACTAATGAAAAACTGTTTTTT
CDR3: CASSQGGRDRTNEKLFF

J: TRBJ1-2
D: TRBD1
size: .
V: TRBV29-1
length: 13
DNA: TGCATCATCAGACAGGGGGACGGCTATGGCTACACCTTC
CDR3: CIIRQGDGYGYTF

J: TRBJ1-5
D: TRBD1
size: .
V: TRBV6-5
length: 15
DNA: TGTGCCAGCAAGGCCGGGACAGGTGGGAATCAGCCCCAGCATTTT
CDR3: CASKAGTGGNQPQHF

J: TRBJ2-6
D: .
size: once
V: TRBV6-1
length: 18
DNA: TGTGCCAGCAGTGAAAGGGGAAACTACTACTCTGGGGCCAACGTCCTGACTTTC
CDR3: CASSERGNYYSGANVLTF

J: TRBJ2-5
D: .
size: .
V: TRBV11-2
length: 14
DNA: TGTGCCAGCAGCCCAGACAGGAGTCAAGAGACCCAGTACTTC
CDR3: CASSPDRSQETQYF

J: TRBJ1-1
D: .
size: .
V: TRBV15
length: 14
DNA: TGTGCCACCAGCAGGATACAGCTGAACACTGAAGCTTTCTTT
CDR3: CATSRIQLNTEAFF

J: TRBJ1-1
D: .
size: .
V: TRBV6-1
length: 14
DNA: TGTGCCAGCACCATCCTCGGCCTAAACACTGAAGCTTTCTTT
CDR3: CASTILGLNTEAFF

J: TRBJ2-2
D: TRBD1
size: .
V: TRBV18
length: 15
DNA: TGTGCCAGCTCACCAAGGACAGGCCTCACCGGGGAGCTGTTTTTT
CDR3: CASSPRTGLTGELFF

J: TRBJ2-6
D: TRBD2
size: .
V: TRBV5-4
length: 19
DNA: TGTGCCAGCAGCCACCTGGGGGGGTACTCTTCCTCTGGGGCCAACGTCCTGACTTTC
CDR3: CASSHLGGYSSSGANVLTF

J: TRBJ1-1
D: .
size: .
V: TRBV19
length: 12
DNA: TGTGCCAGTAGTATACCTTTGGCCGGTGCTTTCTTT
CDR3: CASSIPLAGAFF

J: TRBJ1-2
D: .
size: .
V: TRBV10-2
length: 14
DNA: TGCGCCAGCAGCGAAATGGCTAACAAGGAGGGCTACACCTTC
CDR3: CASSEMANKEGYTF

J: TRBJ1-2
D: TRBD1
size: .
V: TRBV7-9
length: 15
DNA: TGTGCCAGCAGCTTTGGGGACAGGTGGCTGTCTGGCTACACCTTC
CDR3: CASSFGDRWLSGYTF

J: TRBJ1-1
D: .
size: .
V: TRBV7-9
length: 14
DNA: TGTGCCAGCAGCTTAAATGCGAGGGGTGCTGAAGCTTTCTTT
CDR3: CASSLNARGAEAFF

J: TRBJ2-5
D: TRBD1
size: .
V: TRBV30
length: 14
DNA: TGTGCCTGGAGTCAACAGGGGGTTGCGGGGACCCAGTACTTC
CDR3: CAWSQQGVAGTQYF

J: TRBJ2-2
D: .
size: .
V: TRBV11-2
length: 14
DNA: TGTGCCAGCAGCCTAATCAGGGCTGCCGGGGAGCTGTTTTTT
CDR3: CASSLIRAAGELFF

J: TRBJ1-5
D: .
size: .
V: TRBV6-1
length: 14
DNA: TGTGCCAGCAGTCCCGACAATAGCAATCAGCCCCAGCATTTT
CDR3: CASSPDNSNQPQHF

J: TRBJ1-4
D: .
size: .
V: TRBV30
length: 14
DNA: TGTGCCTGGAGTGGGCCGGGACGCAGGGAAAAACTGTTTTTT
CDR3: CAWSGPGRREKLFF

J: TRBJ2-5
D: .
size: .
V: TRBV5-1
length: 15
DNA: TGCGCCAGCAGCTTGGGATGGACTCTGGGGGAGACCCAGTACTTC
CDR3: CASSLGWTLGETQYF

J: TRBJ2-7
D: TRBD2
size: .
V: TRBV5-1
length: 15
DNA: TGCGCCAGCAGCGAGGATAGCGGGAGACCCTACGAGCAGTACTTC
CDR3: CASSEDSGRPYEQYF

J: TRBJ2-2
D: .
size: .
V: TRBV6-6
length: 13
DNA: TGTGCCAGCCGGACGTCGAACACCGGGGAGCTGTTTTTT
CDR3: CASRTSNTGELFF

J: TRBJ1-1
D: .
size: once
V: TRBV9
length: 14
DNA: TGTGCCAGCAGCGTGGCGTCCATGAACACTGAAGCTTTCTTT
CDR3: CASSVASMNTEAFF

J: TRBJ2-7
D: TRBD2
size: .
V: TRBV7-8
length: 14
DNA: TGTGCCAGCAGCTTAGTAGCGGGGCCTTACGAGCAGTACTTC
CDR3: CASSLVAGPYEQYF

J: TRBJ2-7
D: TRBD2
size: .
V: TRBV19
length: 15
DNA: TGTGCCAGTAGACCCCAGCGGGACGGCAGCTACGAGCAGTACTTC
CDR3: CASRPQRDGSYEQYF

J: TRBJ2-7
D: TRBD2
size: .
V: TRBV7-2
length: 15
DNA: TGTGCCAGCAGTCTAGCGGGAGGGAACCACTACGAGCAGTACTTC
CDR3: CASSLAGGNHYEQYF

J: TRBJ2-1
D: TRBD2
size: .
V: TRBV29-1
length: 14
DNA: TGCAGCGTTGGCGCCAGACTAGCGGGAACGGAGCAGTTCTTC
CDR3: CSVGARLAGTEQFF

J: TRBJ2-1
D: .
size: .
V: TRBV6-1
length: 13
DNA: TGTGCCAGCAGTGAAGCTGCGCCAGATGAGCAGTTCTTC
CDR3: CASSEAAPDEQFF

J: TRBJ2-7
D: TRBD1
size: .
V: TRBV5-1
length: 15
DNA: TGCGCCAGCAGCTTGGCCATCGGGACAGGGACCGAGCAGTACTTC
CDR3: CASSLAIGTGTEQYF

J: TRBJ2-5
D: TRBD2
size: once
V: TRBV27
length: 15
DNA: TGTGCCAGCAGTAGAAAGCTAGCGGGTGTAAGGGCCCAGTACTTC
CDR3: CASSRKLAGVRAQYF

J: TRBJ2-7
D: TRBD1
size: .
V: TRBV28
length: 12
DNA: TGTGCCAGCAGAGGACAGGCTTGGGAGCAGTACTTC
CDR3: CASRGQAWEQYF

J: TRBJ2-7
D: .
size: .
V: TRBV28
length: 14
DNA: TGTGCCAGCAGTCCTCCGGGACCCGACTACGAGCAGTACTTC
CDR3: CASSPPGPDYEQYF

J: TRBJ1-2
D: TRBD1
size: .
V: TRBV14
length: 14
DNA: TGTGCCAGCAGCCCTCAACAGGGGAACTATGGCTACACCTTC
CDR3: CASSPQQGNYGYTF

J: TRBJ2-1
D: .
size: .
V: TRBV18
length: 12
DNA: TGTGCCAGCTCCAAACCTTCCAATGAGCAGTTCTTC
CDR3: CASSKPSNEQFF

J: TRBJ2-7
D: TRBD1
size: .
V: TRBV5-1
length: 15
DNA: TGCGCCAGCAGCTTGGTGACAGGGCGCTCCTACGAGCAGTACTTC
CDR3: CASSLVTGRSYEQYF

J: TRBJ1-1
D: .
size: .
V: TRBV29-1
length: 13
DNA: TGCAGCGGGGTGGCGGGAGTGTTAACTGAAGCTTTCTTT
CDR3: CSGVAGVLTEAFF

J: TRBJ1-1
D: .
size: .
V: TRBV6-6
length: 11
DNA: TGTGCCAGCAGATCCCTCAAGGGGGCTTTCTTT
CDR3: CASRSLKGAFF

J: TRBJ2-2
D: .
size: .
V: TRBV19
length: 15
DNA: TGTGCCACCCATCAAAGCCCGGCGCACACCGGGGAGCTGTTTTTT
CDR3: CATHQSPAHTGELFF

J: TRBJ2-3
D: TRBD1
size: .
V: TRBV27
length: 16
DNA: TGTGCCAGCAGTTTACTCGACAGGGGACACTCAGATACGCAGTATTTT
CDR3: CASSLLDRGHSDTQYF

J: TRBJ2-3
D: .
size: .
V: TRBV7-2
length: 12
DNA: TGTGCCAGCAGCTCCCCCCCAGATACGCAGTATTTT
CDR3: CASSSPPDTQYF

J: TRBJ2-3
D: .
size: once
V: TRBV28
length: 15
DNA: TGTGCCAGCAGTTTTTCGGCAGGGAGCACAGATACGCAGTATTTT
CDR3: CASSFSAGSTDTQYF

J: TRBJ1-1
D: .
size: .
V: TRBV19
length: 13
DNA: TGTGCCAGTAGTATAGTAGGAGGGCCTGAAGCTTTCTTT
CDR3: CASSIVGGPEAFF

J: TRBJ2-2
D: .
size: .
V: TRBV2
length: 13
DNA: TGTGCCAGCAGTGGCATCCGGGACGGGGAGCTGTTTTTT
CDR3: CASSGIRDGELFF

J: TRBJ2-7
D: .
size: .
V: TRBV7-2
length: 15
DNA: TGTGCCAGCAGCTTAAGTGTCAGGGGCTCCTACGAGCAGTACTTC
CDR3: CASSLSVRGSYEQYF

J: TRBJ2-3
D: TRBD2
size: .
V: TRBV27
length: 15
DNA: TGTGCCAGCCTGAAGGCTAGCGGAGGGGCAGATACGCAGTATTTT
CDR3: CASLKASGGADTQYF

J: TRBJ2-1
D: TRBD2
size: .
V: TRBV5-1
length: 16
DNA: TGCGCCAGCAGCTTGGACCTAGCGGGAGGCTACAATGAGCAGTTCTTC
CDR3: CASSLDLAGGYNEQFF